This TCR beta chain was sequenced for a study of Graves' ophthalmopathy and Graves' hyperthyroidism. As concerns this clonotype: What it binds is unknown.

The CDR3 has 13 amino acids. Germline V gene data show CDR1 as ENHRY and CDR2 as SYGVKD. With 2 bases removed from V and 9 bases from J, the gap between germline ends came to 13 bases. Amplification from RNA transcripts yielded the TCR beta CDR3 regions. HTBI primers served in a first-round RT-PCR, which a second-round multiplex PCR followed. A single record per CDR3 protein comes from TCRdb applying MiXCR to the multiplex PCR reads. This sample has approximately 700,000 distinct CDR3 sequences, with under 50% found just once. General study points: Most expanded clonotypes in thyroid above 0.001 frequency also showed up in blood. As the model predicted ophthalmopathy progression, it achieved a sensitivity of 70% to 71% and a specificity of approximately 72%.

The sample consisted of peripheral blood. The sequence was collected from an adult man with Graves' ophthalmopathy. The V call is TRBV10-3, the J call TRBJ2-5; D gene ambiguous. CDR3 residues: CAISERYDQPQYF. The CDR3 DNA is TGTGCCATCAGTGAGAGGTACGATCAGCCCCAGTACTTC.